This paragraph reports one T cell receptor (beta chain). Its antigen is undetermined. The authors ran a second PCR of about 6 to 12 cycles using a sample-barcoded 5' primer and a J-beta primer mix. Every cDNA molecule bore a tag from a template-switch adaptor containing 12 random nucleotides. TCRdb redid the calling of the 5' RACE reads with MiXCR, one entry per CDR3 protein. Here the sample spans approximately 670,000 distinct CDR3 sequences, 40% to 50% being singletons. The CDR3 totals 14 residues. Germline values: CDR1 MNHEY, CDR2 SVGEGT. Trimming cost V 7 bases and J 4 bases; bases outside gene matches: 5. This entry is derived from a study of blood T cells in healthy people across ages. Background on the study: The template switching approach captured approximately one barcoded beta molecule for every two T cells.

Study-level results: TCR beta diversity, measured per million T cells, fell in a roughly linear way with age. Diversity was higher, and naive CD4+ cells more numerous, in long-lived donors than in aged donors.

Sample: blood. The chain recombines TRBV6-2 or TRBV6-3 with TRBJ2-1; 9 bases agree with TRBD2. The receptor's source is a man older than 75 in good health. The CDR3 DNA is TGTGCCAGCACCTCTAGCGGGATTTACAATGAGCAGTTCTTC. Its protein product is CASTSSGIYNEQFF.